This TCR beta chain came from a study of blood T cell repertoires in COVID-19. About the research overall: Donors in the United States, Italy and Spain gave samples during acute or convalescent COVID-19. Sample material is recorded as cDNA or gDNA derived from T cells, B-cell-depleted T cells, or PBMCs.

In the authors' methods: The authors estimated nucleated cell counts from reference gene primer amplification. Profiled with immunoSEQ multiplex PCR; TCRdb holds only in-frame clones, not every one. V and J calls and clone size follow that table, whereas D and trimming were derived from the DNA. Among 90,000 to 100,000 clones, about 84% were seen once, and the ten largest hold nearly 4.5%. Trimming shortened V by 6 bases and J by 2 bases, and 15 bases separated the two germline ends. This CDR3 region has 16 residues. Germline lookup yields CDR1 SGHRS and CDR2 YFSETQ. This chain links TRBV5-1 with TRBJ2-6; possible D gene TRBD1, 5 bases. The specimen sequenced was peripheral blood. The receptor was isolated from a man in his 60s with acute or convalescent COVID-19. CDR3 nucleotides: TGCGCCAGCAACCGACAAGGGGATGCTGGGGCCAACGTCCTGACTTTC. Amino acid sequence: CASNRQGDAGANVLTF.